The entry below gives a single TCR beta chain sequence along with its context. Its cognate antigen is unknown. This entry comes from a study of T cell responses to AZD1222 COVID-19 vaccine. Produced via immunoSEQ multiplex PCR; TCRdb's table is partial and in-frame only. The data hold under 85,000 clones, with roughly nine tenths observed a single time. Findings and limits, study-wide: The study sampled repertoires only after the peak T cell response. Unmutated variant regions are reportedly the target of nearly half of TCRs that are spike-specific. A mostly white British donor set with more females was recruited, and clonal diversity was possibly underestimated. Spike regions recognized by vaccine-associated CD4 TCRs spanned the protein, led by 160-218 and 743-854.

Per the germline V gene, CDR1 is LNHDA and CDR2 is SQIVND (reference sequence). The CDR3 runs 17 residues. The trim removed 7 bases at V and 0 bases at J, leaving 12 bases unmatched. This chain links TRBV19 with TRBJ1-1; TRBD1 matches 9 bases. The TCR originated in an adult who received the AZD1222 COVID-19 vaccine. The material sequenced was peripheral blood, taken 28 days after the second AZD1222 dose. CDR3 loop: CASNTGLGTGMNTEAFF. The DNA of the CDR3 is TGTGCCAGTAACACAGGCCTCGGGACAGGGATGAACACTGAAGCTTTCTTT.